One and the same sample provided the 27 T cell receptor beta chains below, sequenced in a study of shared T cell receptors in the human thymus (dated by TCRdb to 2020 to 2022). Receptors were amplified or captured by the immunoSEQ multiplex PCR assay. Drawn from immuneACCESS, this table holds only the in-frame rearrangements with V and J called that TCRdb kept. Clones are partly lost; checked studies trace under half to an unresolved V gene and leave the rest unexplained. The table for this sample lists 600,000 to 900,000 clones; roughly 85% of them were counted only once. The ten biggest clones cover more than 0.008% of the sample. In addition, the sample was reused for a study of human thymus T cells.

Sequenced sample: thymocytes. These receptors were obtained from a girl under three years old with a congenital heart defect. Donor details come from another sample of the same person, matched by shared clones.

This clone was found once. The rearrangement links TRBV29-1 to TRBJ1-1, with a weak D call TRBD1 (5 bases). Germline loops: CDR1 SQVTM, CDR2 ANQGSEA. V was trimmed by 0 bases and J by 1 base, leaving 18 bases between them. This CDR3 is 17 amino acids long. CDR3 protein: CSVEDSQMGGTNTEAFF. As DNA, the CDR3 is TGCAGCGTTGAAGATTCTCAGATGGGGGGAACGAACACTGAAGCTTTCTTT.

The chain is built from TRBV19 and TRBJ1-1; D call uncertain. Germline assignment: CDR1 LNHDA and CDR2 SQIVND (reference sequence). The CDR3 spans 15 residues. Trimming shortened V by 3 bases and J by 0 bases, and 11 bases separated the two germline ends. The chain's CDR3 is CASSIGWQMNTEAFF. The CDR3 coding sequence is TGTGCCAGTAGTATCGGGTGGCAAATGAACACTGAAGCTTTCTTT.

V is TRBV5-8 and J is TRBJ2-1, with a weak D call TRBD2 (7 bases). V was pared by 4 bases and J by 4 bases, with 18 bases between. The CDR3 covers 16 residues. Germline V gene lookup returns CDR1 SGHTS and CDR2 YDEGEE. CDR3 sequence reads: CASSPRGGGLYNEQFF. CDR3 DNA: TGTGCCAGCAGCCCACGGGGCGGGGGCCTTTACAATGAGCAGTTCTTC.

This clone appeared a few times. The genes are TRBV12-5 and TRBJ1-1, with D possibly being TRBD1 (5 bases). Deletions cut 5 bases from V and 7 bases from J, with 11 bases between. The CDR3 has 12 amino acids. The germline V gene encodes CDR1 LGHNT and CDR2 FRNRAP. The CDR3 DNA sequence: TGTGCTAGTGGTCGGCCCGGGGGTGAAGCTTTCTTT. It encodes CASGRPGGEAFF.

The CDR3 DNA reads TGCGCCAGCAGTGAGTCGATCCCGGACAATGAGCAGTTCTTC. Translated: CASSESIPDNEQFF. V and J are TRBV10-1 and TRBJ2-1, with no clear D. The germline V gene encodes CDR1 WNHNN and CDR2 SYGVQD (reference sequence). The CDR3 runs 14 residues. With 0 bases removed from V and 5 bases from J, the gap between germline ends came to 8 bases.

The chain carries TRBV5-1 and TRBJ2-1; TRBD2 aligns across 10 bases. Trimming at V came to 1 base and at J to 8 bases, leaving 9 bases not matched to a gene. Looked up from germline, CDR1 is SGHRS and CDR2 is YFSETQ. CDR3 size: 16 residues. CDR3 nucleotides: TGCGCCAGCAGCTTGTCCAGCGGGGGGGGCCTCTATGAGCAGTTCTTC. It encodes CASSLSSGGGLYEQFF.

J is TRBJ2-7 and V is TRBV14; D remains ambiguous. This CDR3 has 14 amino acids. V gave up 0 bases and J gave up 2 bases, with 8 bases separating them. Per germline, CDR1 SGHDN and CDR2 FVKESK. The DNA for the CDR3 is TGTGCCAGCAGCCAAGATCCAGGTCCCTACGAGCAGTACTTC. It translates to CASSQDPGPYEQYF.

The sample holds one count of this clone. The genes are TRBV4-1 and TRBJ1-1; 7 nucleotides align to TRBD1. V shed 1 base, J shed 0 bases, and the junction held 5 bases outside the gene matches. CDR1 is MGHRA, CDR2 YSYEKL, per germline. This CDR3 has 16 residues. CDR3 DNA: TGCGCCAGCAGCCAAGTTCAGGGGGGCTTGAACACTGAAGCTTTCTTT. This translates into CASSQVQGGLNTEAFF.

The chain has TRBV7-3 and TRBJ2-1; 7 bases align to TRBD1. Per the germline V gene, CDR1 is SGHTA and CDR2 is FQGTGA. V lost 3 bases and J lost 0; bases outside the gene matches: 8. CDR3 size: 17 residues. The CDR3 sequence is CASSFVPQGDSYNEQFF. The CDR3 region has the DNA TGTGCCAGCAGCTTCGTACCCCAGGGGGACTCCTACAATGAGCAGTTCTTC. Supplemented by reference TRBV7-3 and TRBJ2-1, the full variable domain reads GAGVSQTPSNKVTEKGKYVELRCDPISGHTALYWYRQSLGQGPEFLIYFQGTGAADDSGLPNDRFFAVRPEGSVSTLKIQRTERGDSAVYLCASSFVPQGDSYNEQFFGPGTRLTVL.

This clone was detected a few times. The genes are TRBV7-6 and TRBJ2-1; 10 bases are a match to TRBD2. The CDR3 consists of 15 residues. Germline values: CDR1 SGHVS, CDR2 FNYEAQ. The V segment lost 5 bases and the J segment 10 bases; nucleotides outside the gene matches: 11. CDR3 sequence reads: CASSPGLATLWEQFF. CDR3 DNA: TGTGCCAGCAGCCCGGGACTAGCGACTTTGTGGGAGCAGTTCTTC.

V and J are TRBV5-1 and TRBJ1-6; D is unclear. Germline CDR1 is SGHRS and CDR2 is YFSETQ. The CDR3 has 17 residues. Trimming took off 7 bases at V and 0 bases at J, with 17 bases between the two ends. CDR3 sequence: CASRGAPPGSYNSPLHF. In DNA form, the CDR3 reads TGCGCCAGCCGCGGAGCTCCGCCGGGCTCCTATAATTCACCCCTCCACTTT.

The chain has TRBV23-1 and TRBJ2-7; 8 bases align to TRBD1. TRBV23-1 is flagged as an ORF with uncertain function. The J segment lost 6 bases and the V segment lost 2 bases, leaving 9 bases of the junction unmatched. The length of the CDR3 is 15 residues. CDR3 protein: CASSQTGQVLFEQYF. The DNA for the CDR3 is TGCGCCAGCAGTCAAACGGGACAGGTCTTGTTCGAGCAGTACTTC.

This clone was detected a few times. The genes are TRBV4-1 and TRBJ2-7; 9 bases map to TRBD1. After removal of 3 bases from V and 2 bases from J, the junction contained 17 bases not matched to a gene. The CDR3 loop spans 19 amino acids. Germline CDR1 reads MGHRA; CDR2 reads YSYEKL. The CDR3 nucleotides read TGCGCCAGCAGCCAGAAGGGACAGGGCCCTGACCTGCGAGCCTACGAGCAGTACTTC. Its translation: CASSQKGQGPDLRAYEQYF.

This clone has only a few counts. The rearrangement links TRBV5-5 to TRBJ2-5; D possibly corresponds to TRBD1 (5 bases). V was clipped by 6 bases and J by 1 base, with 16 bases between them. The CDR3 is 15 amino acids. Germline CDR1 SGHKS, CDR2 YYEKEE (reference sequence). For the CDR3, the DNA is TGTGCCAGCAATAACCCCCAAGGGGTCCAAGAGACCCAGTACTTC. Protein product: CASNNPQGVQETQYF.

This rearrangement joins TRBV18 to TRBJ1-6; 10 positions agree with TRBD1. The CDR3 covers 20 residues. Germline values: CDR1 KGHSH, CDR2 LQKENI. V trimming: 5 bases; J trimming: 2 bases; junction bases outside the gene matches: 15. CDR3: CASSTSSATGGRAYNSPLHF. The CDR3 DNA reads as TGTGCCAGCTCAACCAGCTCCGCGACAGGGGGCAGGGCCTATAATTCACCCCTCCACTTT. The whole variable domain, remainder taken from reference TRBV18 and TRBJ1-6, is NAGVMQNPRHLVRRRGQEARLRCSPMKGHSHVYWYRQLPEEGLKFMVYLQKENIIDESGMPKERFSAEFPKEGPSILRIQQVVRGDSAAYFCASSTSSATGGRAYNSPLHFGNGTRLTVT.

The table lists this clone with a few counts. The genes are TRBV12-5 and TRBJ1-3, with D tentatively TRBD1 (5 bases). This CDR3 spans 16 amino acids. Germline V gene data show CDR1 as LGHNT and CDR2 as FRNRAP. V lost 5 bases to trimming and J lost 4 bases, with 18 bases between them. The CDR3 protein is CASGGIPGAGGNTIYF. The CDR3 DNA follows: TGTGCTAGTGGTGGGATTCCCGGGGCGGGGGGAAACACCATATATTTT.

The chain carries TRBV6-4 and TRBJ1-2, with 10 bases aligning to TRBD1. The CDR3 is 14 amino acids. The V and J ends lost 4 bases and 5 bases, in that order; junction bases with no gene match: 4. Looked up from germline, CDR1 is MRHNA and CDR2 is SNTAGT. CDR3 loop: CASSGTGGRYGYTF. CDR3 nucleotides: TGTGCCAGCAGTGGGACAGGGGGAAGATATGGCTACACCTTC.

The chain joins TRBV5-8 to TRBJ2-7; 7 bases align to TRBD1. The CDR3 has 14 residues. Looked up from germline, CDR1 is SGHTS and CDR2 is YDEGEE. With 4 bases clipped from V and 3 bases from J, the junction kept 7 bases outside the gene matches. In nucleotides, the CDR3 is TGTGCCAGCAGCCATCGACAGGGCGTCTACGAGCAGTACTTC. It specifies CASSHRQGVYEQYF.

This sequence joins TRBV15 and TRBJ1-2, with a possible D match to TRBD1 (6 bases). This CDR3 spans 19 amino acids. Germline CDR1 and CDR2: LNHNV and YYDKDF (reference sequence). Trimming took off 1 base at V and 4 bases at J, with 25 bases between the two ends. The CDR3 bases are TGTGCCACCAGCAGAGGGGGGCCCGGAACAGCCCTCCCTGTCTATGGCTACACCTTC. As protein: CATSRGGPGTALPVYGYTF.

V is TRBV12-5 and J is TRBJ2-3; TRBD1 aligns across 7 bases. The CDR3 runs 21 residues. CDR1 and CDR2 (germline): LGHNT, FRNRAP. The V segment lost 2 bases and the J segment 0 bases; nucleotides outside the gene matches: 20. The CDR3 here is CASGLPTPQGPPRPSTDTQYF. The CDR3 coding sequence is TGTGCTAGTGGTTTGCCCACTCCACAGGGGCCGCCTCGCCCTAGCACAGATACGCAGTATTTT.

The chain links TRBV6-1 to TRBJ1-2, with 8 bases lining up with TRBD1. This CDR3 spans 13 amino acids. CDR1 is MNHNS, CDR2 SASEGT, per germline. V trimming: 6 bases; J trimming: 4 bases; junction bases outside the gene matches: 4. DNA of the CDR3: TGTGCCAGCAGCCTAGACAGGGGCTATGGCTACACCTTC. Protein product: CASSLDRGYGYTF.

The chain links TRBV5-1 to TRBJ1-6, with a tentative D call TRBD1 (6 bases). CDR3 length: 17 amino acids. Deletions cut 0 bases from V and 10 bases from J, with 20 bases between. The V gene's germline CDR1 is SGHRS and CDR2 YFSETQ. CDR3: CASSLAWGQGKESPLHF. The DNA for the CDR3 is TGCGCCAGCAGCTTGGCCTGGGGGCAGGGAAAGGAGTCACCCCTCCACTTT.

Concerning this clone itself: The junction departs from the called germline gene at one end, perhaps through a read error. V gene TRBV6-1 combines with J gene TRBJ1-4; TRBD1 matches at 8 bases. The CDR3 totals 12 residues. Germline V lookup: CDR1 MNHNS, CDR2 SASEGT. In DNA, the CDR3 is TGTGCCGGCAGGGACAGGTCCGGAAAACTGTTTTTT. Protein: CAGRDRSGKLFF.

This chain uses TRBV27 with TRBJ2-2; 10 nucleotides align to TRBD2. The ends lost 4 bases at V and 5 bases at J; junction bases unmatched: 4. Germline CDR1 is MNHEY and CDR2 is SMNVEV (reference sequence). The CDR3 is 15 amino acids. As DNA, the CDR3 is TGTGCCAGCAGTTCCCCTAGCGGGGGAACCGGGGAGCTGTTTTTT. Its translation: CASSSPSGGTGELFF.

This clone has just a few counts. The rearrangement links TRBV4-2 to TRBJ2-5; 11 positions match TRBD1. CDR1 is LGHNA and CDR2 is YNFKEQ in the germline V gene. V lost 4 bases to trimming and J lost 4 bases; unmatched junction nucleotides: 14. The CDR3 is 18 residues long. Here the CDR3 reads CASSPRTDRGRPGETQYF. The CDR3 DNA reads TGTGCCAGCAGCCCGAGAACGGACAGGGGGCGACCGGGAGAGACCCAGTACTTC.

The rearrangement joins TRBV7-6 to TRBJ1-5, with 8 nucleotides matching TRBD1. The CDR3 has 16 amino acids. Germline CDR1 reads SGHVS; CDR2 reads FNYEAQ. V shed 5 bases and J 2 bases; nucleotides not matched to a gene: 8. The CDR3 region has the DNA TGTGCCAGCAGCAAACACAGGGGGTTGGGCAATCAGCCCCAGCATTTT. Protein: CASSKHRGLGNQPQHF.

The rearrangement uses TRBV11-1 and TRBJ1-1; D gene uncertain. Germline CDR1 SGHAT, CDR2 FQDESV (reference sequence). Between the trimmed V and J ends, which lost 3 bases and 4 bases, there was a span of 6 bases. The CDR3 extends over 12 amino acids. The CDR3 bases are TGTGCCAGCAGCTTCGAGGGCACTGAAGCTTTCTTT. Translated, it gives CASSFEGTEAFF.